This entry concerns a single T cell receptor beta chain. Its target is not known. The CDR3 has 15 amino acids. The data are from a study of T cells expressing NK-cell markers. Looking at the study overall: There were seven HCMV-seropositive donors and one seronegative donor among the eight sequenced.

Study-level points and caveats: In a group of 5 or 6 donors, dominant NKG2C+ clonotypes represented roughly 1.0-7.5% of CD8+ T cells.

UMIs were included in TCR beta cDNA generated by 5'RACE template switching. TCRdb reprocessed the 5' RACE reads and stores each CDR3 protein as one record, lacking DNA. The sample table includes 550,000 or so distinct CDR3 sequences. The chain recombines TRBV12-3 or TRBV12-4 with TRBJ2-1; the TCRdb call, TRBD1, lacks DNA for checking. This receptor was taken from a man between 18 and 35 years old in good health. Sequences were obtained from blood T cells: a sorted CD56 or NKG2C T cell subset, CD4+ or CD8+ T cells, or bulk PBMC T cells (not recorded which). The CDR3 protein is CASSQDRVLDNEQFF.